These 20 T cell receptor beta chains came from one sample sequenced in a study of radiation and T cells in renal cell carcinoma. Time point reported: blood 4 weeks post-SBRT, at nephrectomy. Treatment given: 15 Gy SBRT to primary tumor, nephrectomy 4 weeks later. Assay: immunoSEQ multiplex PCR; the TCRdb copy retains only in-frame clones and omits some. Of around 100,000 clones in the sample, roughly 88% were seen once. This material consisted of blood, taken from a patient whose treatment included radiotherapy and nephrectomy. These receptors were collected from a man aged 60 to 75 with renal cell carcinoma.

The rearrangement joins TRBV2 to TRBJ2-7; 8 nucleotides agree with TRBD2. Germline CDR1 SNHLY, CDR2 FYNNEI. With 8 bases clipped from V and 9 bases from J, the junction kept 9 bases outside the gene matches. The CDR3 covers 12 residues. CDR3 protein: CASRGGTTGQYF. In nucleotides, the CDR3 is TGTGCCAGCCGGGGGGGGACAACCGGGCAGTACTTC.

The chain joins TRBV19 to TRBJ2-5; D remains ambiguous. Germline CDR1 and CDR2: LNHDA and SQIVND (reference sequence). This CDR3 is built from 13 residues. The ends were cut back, 6 bases at V and 5 bases at J, with 13 bases in the middle. The CDR3 DNA reads TGTGCCAGTAGCACGCTCGGTGGGGAGACCCAGTACTTC. Translated, it gives CASSTLGGETQYF.

The chain links TRBV6-1 to TRBJ2-1; D may be TRBD1 (5 bases). Germline assignment: CDR1 MNHNS and CDR2 SASEGT. The CDR3 runs 15 residues. V was cut by 7 bases and J by 2 bases, with 15 bases left in between. DNA of the CDR3: TGTGCCAGCAATACCCAGCCAGGGACCTACAATGAGCAGTTCTTC. Translated: CASNTQPGTYNEQFF.

This clone was found once. CDR3 region: CASSLGSYTEAFF. CDR3 nucleotides: TGTGCCAGCAGTTTAGGCTCGTACACTGAAGCTTTCTTT. The rearrangement links TRBV27 to TRBJ1-1; D unclear. Germline CDR1 is MNHEY and CDR2 is SMNVEV (reference sequence). This CDR3 has 13 amino acids. The V gene lost 2 bases and the J gene lost 3 bases, with 7 bases spanning the gap.

CDR3 DNA: TGTGCCAGCAGCCGCTTGGACAGGGTGAACACTGAAGCTTTCTTT. Translation: CASSRLDRVNTEAFF. The genes are TRBV27 and TRBJ1-1, with TRBD1 identical over 8 bases. The CDR3 totals 15 residues. V shed 6 bases and J 0 bases; nucleotides not matched to a gene: 6. The germline CDR1 and CDR2 sequences are MNHEY and SMNVEV (reference sequence).

The chain joins TRBV6-5 to TRBJ2-5; 7 nucleotides agree with TRBD1. Trimming took 5 bases from V and 5 from J; bases not matched to a gene: 5. The V gene's germline CDR1 is MNHEY and CDR2 SVGAGI. The CDR3 consists of 13 residues. The CDR3: CASSRQGRETQYF. The CDR3, as DNA: TGTGCCAGCAGTCGACAGGGCCGGGAGACCCAGTACTTC.

This clone was found a few times. The gene calls are TRBV18 and TRBJ1-1; D is unclear. Germline CDR1 KGHSH, CDR2 LQKENI. Trimming removed 3 bases from V and 3 bases from J, with 11 bases in between. The CDR3 contains 14 residues. The CDR3 region has the DNA TGTGCCAGCTCACCCCTTGCCGGGCACACTGAAGCTTTCTTT. As protein: CASSPLAGHTEAFF.

V gene TRBV6-6 combines with J gene TRBJ1-1; 8 nucleotides align to TRBD1. Per the germline V gene, CDR1 is MNHNY and CDR2 is SVGAGI (reference sequence). V shed 2 bases and J 1 base; nucleotides not matched to a gene: 3. The CDR3 covers 15 residues. The CDR3 DNA follows: TGTGCCAGCAGTTACGGGGGGACAGGGAACACTGAAGCTTTCTTT. It codes for CASSYGGTGNTEAFF.

This sequence joins TRBV6-4 and TRBJ2-5, with TRBD1 matching over 9 bases. The germline CDR1 and CDR2 sequences are MRHNA and SNTAGT. There are 14 residues in the CDR3. The V segment lost 5 bases and the J segment 5 bases; nucleotides outside the gene matches: 6. The CDR3 spells CASSHTGGEETQYF. Here the CDR3 DNA reads TGTGCCAGCAGTCACACAGGGGGCGAGGAGACCCAGTACTTC.

The chain joins TRBV7-2 to TRBJ1-3; D is possibly TRBD1 (5 bases). Trimming took 8 bases from V and 0 from J, leaving 14 bases between them. Germline values: CDR1 SGHTA, CDR2 FQGNSA. The CDR3 contains 15 residues. CDR3 bases: TGTGCCAGCCGTCGCGGGGGTATCTCTGGAAACACCATATATTTT. It translates to CASRRGGISGNTIYF. Variable domain in full (rest from reference TRBV7-2 and TRBJ1-3): GAGVSQSPSNKVTEKGKDVELRCDPISGHTALYWYRQSLGQGLEFLIYFQGNSAPDKSGLPSDRFSAERTGGSVSTLTIQRTQQEDSAVYLCASRRGGISGNTIYFGEGSWLTVV.

The DNA for the CDR3 is TGTGCCAGCAGCTTATCGGCGGGACAAGGGTTAGGAAGGGGAAAACTGTTTTTT. Translation: CASSLSAGQGLGRGKLFF. This sequence joins TRBV7-9 and TRBJ1-4; a weak D match, TRBD1 (6 bases). The length of the CDR3 is 18 residues. The germline V gene has CDR1 SEHNR and CDR2 FQNEAQ (reference sequence). The V end was cut by 2 bases, the J end by 10 bases, with 26 bases between.

This chain connects TRBV27 to TRBJ2-7; D not certain. This CDR3 has 17 residues. Trimming left V 0 bases short and J 6 bases short, with 21 bases between. CDR1 and CDR2 (germline): MNHEY, SMNVEV (reference sequence). The CDR3 spells CASSLSGRRSRLGEQYF. CDR3 DNA: TGTGCCAGCAGTTTATCCGGGCGGCGGAGCCGGTTGGGCGAGCAGTACTTC.

The V gene is TRBV5-1, the J gene TRBJ2-5, with 15 bases lining up with TRBD2. Trimming took 4 bases from V and 4 from J; bases not matched to a gene: 8. There are 17 residues in the CDR3. CDR1 is SGHRS, CDR2 YFSETQ, per germline. CDR3 nucleotide sequence: TGCGCCAGCAGCCGGACTAGCGGGAGGGCCGTGGGAGAGACCCAGTACTTC. Protein: CASSRTSGRAVGETQYF. The full variable domain, rest sourced from reference TRBV5-1 and TRBJ2-5, is KAGVTQTPRYLIKTRGQQVTLSCSPISGHRSVSWYQQTPGQGLQFLFEYFSETQRNKGNFPGRFSGRQFSNSRSEMNVSTLELGDSALYLCASSRTSGRAVGETQYFGPGTRLLVL.

For the CDR3, the DNA is TGTGCCAGCAGCTTCTCGGGGACAGGGTCCGGGGAGCTGTTTTTT. Translated, it gives CASSFSGTGSGELFF. V is TRBV7-3 and J is TRBJ2-2; the match to TRBD1 covers 9 bases. The CDR3 loop spans 15 amino acids. Looked up from germline, CDR1 is SGHTA and CDR2 is FQGTGA. The V gene end was trimmed by 3 bases and the J gene end by 6 bases; junction bases not matched to a gene: 5.

The chain links TRBV5-1 to TRBJ2-1, with TRBD2 matching over 14 bases. V shed 0 bases, J shed 9 bases, and the junction held 8 bases outside the gene matches. The CDR3 is made up of 17 amino acids. Germline-derived CDR1 and CDR2 are SGHRS and YFSETQ. The CDR3 coding sequence is TGCGCCAGCAGCTTGGCCGGACTAGCGGGAGGTTCAGGTGAGCAGTTCTTC. It encodes CASSLAGLAGGSGEQFF.

CDR3 in DNA: TGCGCCAGCAGCTTGCGCGCTAGCTCCTACAATGAGCAGTTCTTC. Protein product: CASSLRASSYNEQFF. The rearrangement joins TRBV5-1 to TRBJ2-1, with unresolved D. The germline V and J ends were trimmed by 1 base and 0 bases, with 8 bases remaining between them. The CDR3 runs to 15 residues. CDR1 is SGHRS and CDR2 is YFSETQ in the germline V gene.

The gene calls are TRBV7-2 and TRBJ2-1; D is uncertain. Trimming pared 3 bases from V and 5 bases from J, leaving 2 bases between. Germline-derived CDR1 and CDR2 are SGHTA and FQGNSA. The CDR3 runs to 11 residues. CDR3 amino acids: CASSLNNEQFF. The CDR3 nucleotides are TGTGCCAGCAGCTTGAACAATGAGCAGTTCTTC.

The chain links TRBV5-5 to TRBJ2-7; 7 nucleotides match TRBD2. V shed 8 bases and J 2 bases; nucleotides not matched to a gene: 10. The CDR3 consists of 14 residues. CDR1 is SGHKS, CDR2 YYEKEE, per germline (reference sequence). The CDR3 DNA is TGTGCCAGATCCAGGAGCGGGGCAACCTACGAGCAGTACTTC. Its protein is CARSRSGATYEQYF.

This chain links TRBV13 with TRBJ1-4; 8 bases align to TRBD1. The trim removed 6 bases at V and 1 base at J, leaving 4 bases unmatched. In germline, CDR1 is PRHDT, CDR2 FYEKMQ (reference sequence). This CDR3 comprises 15 residues. The CDR3 here is CASSAGGQTNEKLFF. The CDR3 DNA reads TGTGCCAGCAGTGCAGGGGGCCAAACTAATGAAAAACTGTTTTTT.

The gene calls are TRBV6-1 and TRBJ1-2; the D is unclear. V gave up 1 base and J gave up 6 bases, with 21 bases separating them. The germline CDR1 and CDR2 sequences are MNHNS and SASEGT. The CDR3 length is 17 residues. The CDR3 DNA reads as TGTGCCAGCAGTGAAGTGGTCCGCCCGACTGGAAGGGATGGCTACACCTTC. Residues: CASSEVVRPTGRDGYTF.